This paragraph reports one T cell receptor beta chain. The PCR made use of 60 Vbeta and 13 Jbeta primers. Sequencing used immunoSEQ multiplex PCR; TCRdb keeps in-frame clones, though not all of them. The sample carries around 86,000 clones, roughly 79% recorded once. The sample belongs to a study of cytomegalovirus exposure and HLA in healthy donors. Germline V gene sequence: CDR1 SGHAT, CDR2 FQNNGV. V lost 1 base and J lost 1; bases outside the gene matches: 6. This CDR3 is 17 amino acids long. Sequenced sample: PBMCs. The chain uses TRBV11-2 and TRBJ2-3; TRBD2 matches at 9 bases. The sequence came from a female donor in good health and CMV-seronegative. CDR3 nucleotide sequence: TGTGCCAGCAGCTTAGCCCTTAGCGGGGGACGCACAGATACGCAGTATTTT. Amino acids: CASSLALSGGRTDTQYF.